This TCR beta chain was observed in a study of T cell responses to AZD1222 COVID-19 vaccine. Overall study results and limits: Repertoires were collected only later (after the peak T cell response had occurred).

Note on this clone: The antigen remains undetermined.

The data were produced by immunoSEQ multiplex PCR, yet TCRdb's version contains in-frame clones alone and is incomplete. Here the sample spans about 140,000 clones, more than 80% being singletons. The CDR3 is made up of 17 amino acids. V was clipped by 4 bases and J by 5 bases; unmatched bases: 14. Looked up from germline, CDR1 is SGHKS and CDR2 is YYEKEE (reference sequence). The chain links TRBV5-5 to TRBJ2-2; 7 bases fit TRBD2. The clonotype was recovered from an adult in good health. Source: peripheral blood, taken on day 0 of MenACWY control vaccination. For the CDR3, the DNA is TGTGCCAGCAGCCTGACTAGCCGATCCTACTTTACCGGGGAGCTGTTTTTT. Translating gives CASSLTSRSYFTGELFF.